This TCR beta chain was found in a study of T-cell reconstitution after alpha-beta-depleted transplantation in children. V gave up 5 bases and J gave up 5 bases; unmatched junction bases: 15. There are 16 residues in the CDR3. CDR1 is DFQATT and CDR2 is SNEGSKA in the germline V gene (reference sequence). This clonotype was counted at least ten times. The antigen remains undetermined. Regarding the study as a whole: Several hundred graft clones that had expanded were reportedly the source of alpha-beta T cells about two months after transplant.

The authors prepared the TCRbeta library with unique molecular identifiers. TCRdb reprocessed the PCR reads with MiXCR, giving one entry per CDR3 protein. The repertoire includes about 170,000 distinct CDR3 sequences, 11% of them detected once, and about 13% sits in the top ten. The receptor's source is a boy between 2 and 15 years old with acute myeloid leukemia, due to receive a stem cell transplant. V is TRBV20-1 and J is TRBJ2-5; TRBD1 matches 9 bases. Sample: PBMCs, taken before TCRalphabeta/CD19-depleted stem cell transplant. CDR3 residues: CSALSPGQGFSETQYF. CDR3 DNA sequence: TGCAGTGCTTTATCACCCGGACAGGGGTTTTCGGAGACCCAGTACTTC.